The 10 T cell receptor beta chains below were found in one sample sequenced in a study of blood T cell repertoires in COVID-19. TCRdb keeps only in-frame clones here, not all; method: immunoSEQ multiplex PCR. The sample yields over 400,000 clones, approximately 83% seen once. Sequences were obtained from peripheral blood. Source of these receptors: a human donor in a cohort sampled during active COVID-19.

V gene TRBV5-5 combines with J gene TRBJ2-7; D is unresolved. Per the germline V gene, CDR1 is SGHKS and CDR2 is YYEKEE (reference sequence). V gave up 3 bases and J gave up 0 bases, with 4 bases separating them. CDR3 length: 12 amino acids. The DNA for the CDR3 is TGTGCCAGCAGCTCCGGCTCCTACGAGCAGTACTTC. Translated, it gives CASSSGSYEQYF.

This clone was observed once. The rearrangement joins TRBV6-2 or TRBV6-3 to TRBJ2-1; 10 bases align to TRBD2. The J segment lost 5 bases and the V segment lost 2 bases, leaving 12 bases of the junction unmatched. Germline assignment: CDR1 MNHEY and CDR2 SVGEGT. CDR3 length: 18 amino acids. The CDR3 here is CASSYARLLAGSNNEQFF. For the CDR3, the DNA is TGTGCCAGCAGTTACGCCAGATTACTAGCGGGATCCAACAATGAGCAGTTCTTC.

This chain connects TRBV28 to TRBJ2-7; the match to TRBD2 covers 10 bases. The CDR3 sequence is 16 residues long. CDR1 and CDR2 (germline): MDHEN, SYDVKM. With 7 bases clipped from V and 3 bases from J, the junction kept 12 bases outside the gene matches. This chain's CDR3 is CASTEPGTSAVYEQYF. The CDR3, as DNA: TGTGCCAGCACTGAACCCGGGACTAGCGCAGTCTACGAGCAGTACTTC. The full variable domain, rest sourced from reference TRBV28 and TRBJ2-7, is DVKVTQSSRYLVKRTGEKVFLECVQDMDHENMFWYRQDPGLGLRLIYFSYDVKMKEKGDIPEGYSVSREKKERFSLILESASTNQTSMYLCASTEPGTSAVYEQYFGPGTRLTVT.

V usage is TRBV5-4 and J usage is TRBJ2-2; a weak D match, TRBD1 (7 bases). Germline lookup yields CDR1 SGHNT and CDR2 YYREEE (reference sequence). The CDR3 runs to 16 residues. V lost 4 bases and J lost 1, with 14 bases in between. DNA of the CDR3: TGTGCCAGCAGCCGGAGGGGGCGGGAGAACACCGGGGAGCTGTTTTTT. This sequence encodes CASSRRGRENTGELFF.

The chain combines TRBV7-3 with TRBJ2-3; possibly TRBD2 for D (5 bases). Trimming left V 5 bases short and J 1 base short, with 13 bases between. There are 15 residues in the CDR3. Germline V CDR1 and CDR2: SGHTA, FQGTGA. DNA for the CDR3: TGTGCCAGCAGCCCGACGGGATTCCGCACAGATACGCAGTATTTT. Protein: CASSPTGFRTDTQYF. Full variable domain (rest looked up from reference TRBV7-3 and TRBJ2-3): GAGVSQTPSNKVTEKGKYVELRCDPISGHTALYWYRQSLGQGPEFLIYFQGTGAADDSGLPNDRFFAVRPEGSVSTLKIQRTERGDSAVYLCASSPTGFRTDTQYFGPGTRLTVL.

This CDR3 reads CASSSHGGGPYGYTF. The CDR3, as DNA: TGTGCCAGCAGCTCGCACGGCGGGGGGCCCTATGGCTACACCTTC. The rearrangement joins TRBV7-2 to TRBJ1-2; TRBD1 might be the D (6 bases). Germline CDR1 SGHTA, CDR2 FQGNSA. The CDR3 runs 15 residues. Deletions cut 4 bases from V and 4 bases from J, with 16 bases between. Drawing the rest from reference TRBV7-2 and TRBJ1-2, the complete variable domain is GAGVSQSPSNKVTEKGKDVELRCDPISGHTALYWYRQSLGQGLEFLIYFQGNSAPDKSGLPSDRFSAERTGGSVSTLTIQRTQQEDSAVYLCASSSHGGGPYGYTFGSGTRLTVV.

The genes are TRBV6-5 and TRBJ1-2; unclear D gene. The CDR3 has 15 residues. V lost 5 bases, J lost 1 base, and 14 bases lay in between. Looked up from germline, CDR1 is MNHEY and CDR2 is SVGAGI. In nucleotides, the CDR3 is TGTGCCAGCAGTCCCGCGGGGAGTGATAACTATGGCTACACCTTC. It translates to CASSPAGSDNYGYTF.

The chain has TRBV29-1 and TRBJ2-6; D ambiguous. Germline V gene sequence: CDR1 SQVTM, CDR2 ANQGSEA. Trimming stripped 3 bases from V and 0 bases from J, with 3 bases between. The CDR3 extends over 13 amino acids. The CDR3 reads CSVDSSGANVLTF. Written as DNA, the CDR3 is TGCAGCGTTGATAGCTCTGGGGCCAACGTCCTGACTTTC.

This clone has just a few counts. Other DNA sequences from this sample encode an identical CDR3 as well. The V call is TRBV29-1, the J call TRBJ2-1; TRBD1 matches at 7 bases. V lost 6 bases to trimming and J lost 3 bases; unmatched junction nucleotides: 5. This CDR3 region has 13 residues. The germline gives CDR1 SQVTM, CDR2 ANQGSEA. The CDR3 sequence is CSVVAGGYNEQFF. The CDR3 DNA is TGCAGCGTGGTGGCAGGGGGCTACAATGAGCAGTTCTTC.

V usage is TRBV30 and J usage is TRBJ1-4; D is perhaps TRBD1 (6 bases). Trimming removed 3 bases from V and 8 bases from J, with 7 bases in between. This CDR3 comprises 11 residues. Germline CDR1 GTSNPN, CDR2 SVGIG (reference sequence). DNA of the CDR3: TGTGCCTGGAGAACAGGGGAAAAACTGTTTTTT. It encodes CAWRTGEKLFF.